This T cell receptor beta chain was identified in a study of blood T cell repertoires in COVID-19. Assay: immunoSEQ multiplex PCR; the TCRdb copy retains only in-frame clones and omits some. The repertoire has 250,000 to 350,000 clones, 85% to 90% of them found once; the top ten carry approximately 4%. The junction had 5 bases not matched to a gene; V was cut back by 5 bases and J by 3 bases. CDR3 size: 14 residues. The germline V gene encodes CDR1 SGHTA and CDR2 FQGTGA. The clonotype comes from a woman aged 45-60 years with active or convalescent COVID-19. The sequencing sample was made of peripheral blood. J is TRBJ2-5 and V is TRBV7-3; TRBD2 agrees at 8 bases. CDR3 in DNA: TGTGCCAGCAGCCCCTCAGCGGGGGAAGAGACCCAGTACTTC. Translated, it gives CASSPSAGEETQYF.